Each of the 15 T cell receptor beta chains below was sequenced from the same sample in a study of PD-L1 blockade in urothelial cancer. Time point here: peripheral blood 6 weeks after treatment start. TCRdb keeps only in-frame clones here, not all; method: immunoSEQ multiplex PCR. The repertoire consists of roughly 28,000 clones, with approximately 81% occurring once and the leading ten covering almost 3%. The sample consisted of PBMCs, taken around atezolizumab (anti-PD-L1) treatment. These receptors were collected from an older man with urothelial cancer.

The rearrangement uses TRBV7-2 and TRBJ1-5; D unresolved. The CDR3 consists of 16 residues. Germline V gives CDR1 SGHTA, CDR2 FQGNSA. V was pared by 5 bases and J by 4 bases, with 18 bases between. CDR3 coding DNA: TGTGCCAGCAGCCGAACAAACGGGGTTGGGAATCAGCCCCAGCATTTT. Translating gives CASSRTNGVGNQPQHF.

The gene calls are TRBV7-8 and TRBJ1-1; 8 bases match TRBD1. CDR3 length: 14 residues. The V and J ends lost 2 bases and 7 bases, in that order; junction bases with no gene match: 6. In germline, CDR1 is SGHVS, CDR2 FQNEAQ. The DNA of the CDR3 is TGTGCCAGCAGCTTAATTTTAGGACAGGGTGAAGCTTTCTTT. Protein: CASSLILGQGEAFF.

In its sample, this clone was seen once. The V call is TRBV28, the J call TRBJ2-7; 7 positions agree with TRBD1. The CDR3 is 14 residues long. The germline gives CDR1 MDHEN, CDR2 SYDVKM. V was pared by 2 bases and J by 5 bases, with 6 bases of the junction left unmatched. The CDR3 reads CASSLRGTVNEQYF. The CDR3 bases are TGTGCCAGCAGTTTAAGAGGGACAGTAAACGAGCAGTACTTC.

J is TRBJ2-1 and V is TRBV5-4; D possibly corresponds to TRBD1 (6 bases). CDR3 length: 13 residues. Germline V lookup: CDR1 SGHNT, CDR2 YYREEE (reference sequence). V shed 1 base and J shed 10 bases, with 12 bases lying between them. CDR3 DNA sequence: TGTGCCAGCAGCTTGTTACAGGGCAAAGAGCAGTTCTTC. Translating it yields CASSLLQGKEQFF. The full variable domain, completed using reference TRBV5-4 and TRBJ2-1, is ETGVTQSPTHLIKTRGQQVTLRCSSQSGHNTVSWYQQALGQGPQFIFQYYREEENGRGNFPPRFSGLQFPNYSSELNVNALELDDSALYLCASSLLQGKEQFFGPGTRLTVL.

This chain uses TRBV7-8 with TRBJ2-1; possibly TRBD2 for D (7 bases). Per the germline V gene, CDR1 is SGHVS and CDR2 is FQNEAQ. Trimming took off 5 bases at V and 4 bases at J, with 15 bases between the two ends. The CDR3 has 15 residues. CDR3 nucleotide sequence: TGTGCCAGCAGCCCCAGGGCGGGGGCTTACAATGAGCAGTTCTTC. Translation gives CASSPRAGAYNEQFF.

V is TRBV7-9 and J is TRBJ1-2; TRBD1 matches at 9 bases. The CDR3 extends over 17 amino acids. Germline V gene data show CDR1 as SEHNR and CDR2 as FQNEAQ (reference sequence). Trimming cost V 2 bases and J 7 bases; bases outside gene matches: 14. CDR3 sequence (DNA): TGTGCCAGCAGCTTACAAACCGGGACAGGGAGGGGCGGTGGCTACACCTTC. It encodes CASSLQTGTGRGGGYTF.

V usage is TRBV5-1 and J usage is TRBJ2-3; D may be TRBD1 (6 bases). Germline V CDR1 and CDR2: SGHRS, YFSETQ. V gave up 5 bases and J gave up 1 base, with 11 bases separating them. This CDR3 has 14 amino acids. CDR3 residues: CASRKGVGTDTQYF. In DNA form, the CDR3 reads TGCGCCAGCAGGAAGGGGGTGGGCACAGATACGCAGTATTTT.

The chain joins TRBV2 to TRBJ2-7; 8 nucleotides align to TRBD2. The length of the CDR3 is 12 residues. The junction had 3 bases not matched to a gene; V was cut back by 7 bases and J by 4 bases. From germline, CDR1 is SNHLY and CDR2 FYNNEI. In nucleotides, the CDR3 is TGTGCCAGCACAAGCGGGGGTTACGAGCAGTACTTC. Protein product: CASTSGGYEQYF.

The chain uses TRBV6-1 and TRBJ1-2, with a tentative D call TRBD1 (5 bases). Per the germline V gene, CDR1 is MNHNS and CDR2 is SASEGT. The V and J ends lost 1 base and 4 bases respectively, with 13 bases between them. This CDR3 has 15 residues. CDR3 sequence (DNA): TGTGCCAGCAGTGAAGGAGGTGCAGGGCCCTATGGCTACACCTTC. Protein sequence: CASSEGGAGPYGYTF.

The CDR3 reads CASSPGTFPGTDTQYF. DNA for the CDR3: TGTGCCAGCAGCCCAGGGACATTTCCAGGCACAGATACGCAGTATTTT. J is TRBJ2-3 and V is TRBV5-6, with TRBD1 as a possible D gene (6 bases). The V end lost 4 bases, the J end lost 1 base, and 16 bases lay between the germline ends. Germline CDR1 is SGHDT and CDR2 is YYEEEE. This CDR3 has 16 amino acids.

The CDR3 is CASSRGTVPSGANVLTF. The CDR3 DNA is TGTGCCAGCAGCCGGGGGACCGTCCCCTCTGGGGCCAACGTCCTGACTTTC. The chain combines TRBV5-5 with TRBJ2-6, with a tentative D call TRBD2 (6 bases). Germline lookup yields CDR1 SGHKS and CDR2 YYEKEE (reference sequence). The CDR3 has 17 amino acids. Trimming left V 4 bases short and J 0 bases short, with 14 bases between.

For the CDR3, the DNA is TGTGCCAGCACCGACAGGAAAATGAATGATGGCTACACCTTC. Protein product: CASTDRKMNDGYTF. The chain couples TRBV2 to TRBJ1-2, with D maybe TRBD1 (6 bases). Trimming pared 7 bases from V and 6 bases from J, leaving 18 bases between. This CDR3 is 14 amino acids long. The germline CDR1 and CDR2 sequences are SNHLY and FYNNEI.

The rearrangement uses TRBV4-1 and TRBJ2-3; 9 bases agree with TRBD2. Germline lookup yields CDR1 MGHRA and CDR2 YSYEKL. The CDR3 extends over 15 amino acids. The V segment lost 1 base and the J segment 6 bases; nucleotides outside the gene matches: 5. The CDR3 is CASSQGWAGGDTQYF. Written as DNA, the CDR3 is TGCGCCAGCAGCCAAGGTTGGGCGGGGGGGGATACGCAGTATTTT.

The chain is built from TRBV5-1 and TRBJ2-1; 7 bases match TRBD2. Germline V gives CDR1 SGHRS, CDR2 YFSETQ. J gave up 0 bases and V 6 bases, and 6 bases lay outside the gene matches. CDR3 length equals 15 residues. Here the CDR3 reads CASTVGGSSYNEQFF. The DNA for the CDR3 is TGCGCCAGCACCGTGGGGGGGAGCTCCTACAATGAGCAGTTCTTC. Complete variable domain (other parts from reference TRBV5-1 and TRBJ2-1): KAGVTQTPRYLIKTRGQQVTLSCSPISGHRSVSWYQQTPGQGLQFLFEYFSETQRNKGNFPGRFSGRQFSNSRSEMNVSTLELGDSALYLCASTVGGSSYNEQFFGPGTRLTVL.

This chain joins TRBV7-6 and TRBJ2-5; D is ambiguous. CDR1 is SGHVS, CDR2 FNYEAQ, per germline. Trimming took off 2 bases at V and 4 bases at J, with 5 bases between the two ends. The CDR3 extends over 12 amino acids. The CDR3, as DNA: TGTGCCAGCAGCTTATCGGGAGAGACCCAGTACTTC. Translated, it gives CASSLSGETQYF.